Each of the 25 T cell receptor beta chains below was sequenced from the same sample in a study of OX40 agonist ivuxolimab in advanced cancers. Clones were sequenced by immunoSEQ multiplex PCR, and TCRdb holds only the in-frame ones, with some missing. In the table there are under 80,000 clones, about 90% of which are singletons. Sequences were derived from CD4+ or CD8+ T cells sorted from blood, sampled in a trial of the OX40 agonist ivuxolimab. All receptors come from an adult with an advanced solid tumor such as melanoma, head and neck, liver or kidney cancer.

The chain is built from TRBV7-2 and TRBJ1-5, with a tentative D call TRBD1 (5 bases). Germline-derived CDR1 and CDR2 are SGHTA and FQGNSA. This CDR3 has 17 amino acids. Trimming cost V 2 bases and J 0 bases, with 14 bases left between them. The CDR3 bases are TGTGCCAGCAGCTTAAATAGCTGGCAGGGTAGCAATCAGCCCCAGCATTTT. It codes for CASSLNSWQGSNQPQHF.

The chain recombines TRBV7-2 with TRBJ2-5; the D gene is possibly TRBD2 (6 bases). The J call may be mistaken, given a closer DNA end match to TRBJ2-7. Germline V gene lookup returns CDR1 SGHTA and CDR2 FQGNSA. The CDR3 runs to 15 residues. For the CDR3, the DNA is TGTGCCAGCAGCCTAACCTCACTAGCTTCCTACGAGCAGTACTTC. Encoded protein: CASSLTSLASYEQYF.

V usage is TRBV5-3 and J usage is TRBJ1-6; no firm D call. TRBV5-3 carries the ORF label, with uncertain function. The CDR3 covers 17 residues. The V end was cut by 1 base, the J end by 10 bases, with 21 bases between. The CDR3 region has the DNA TGTGCCAGAAGCTTGTTCCCCAACGTCACTACAAGATCACCCCTCCACTTT. It specifies CARSLFPNVTTRSPLHF.

The count of this clone is one. V usage is TRBV7-2 and J usage is TRBJ1-5, with D hard to call. The CDR3 has 12 residues. Germline V CDR1 and CDR2: SGHTA, FQGNSA. V was cut by 1 base and J by 9 bases, with 7 bases left in between. Here the CDR3 reads CASSLDVGPQHF. The CDR3 DNA sequence: TGTGCCAGCAGCTTAGATGTGGGGCCCCAGCATTTT.

The rearrangement uses TRBV5-1 and TRBJ2-3, with D perhaps TRBD2 (6 bases). Germline lookup yields CDR1 SGHRS and CDR2 YFSETQ. V gave up 0 bases and J gave up 1 base, with 15 bases separating them. CDR3 length equals 17 residues. CDR3 sequence: CASSLAKPPGGTDTQYF. The CDR3 DNA follows: TGCGCCAGCAGCTTGGCCAAGCCACCGGGGGGCACAGATACGCAGTATTTT.

This clone occurred once. This sequence joins TRBV27 and TRBJ2-5; a possible D gene is TRBD1 (5 bases). Per germline, CDR1 MNHEY and CDR2 SMNVEV (reference sequence). V was shortened by 1 base and J by 5 bases, with 11 bases between the two germline ends. The CDR3 has 14 residues. DNA of the CDR3: TGTGCCAGCAGTTTATTAGGGGTGGGGGAGACCCAGTACTTC. It is translated as CASSLLGVGETQYF.

The chain links TRBV9 to TRBJ2-3; TRBD2 matches 9 bases. The trim removed 4 bases at V and 1 base at J, leaving 10 bases unmatched. The germline V gene encodes CDR1 SGDLS and CDR2 YYNGEE. The length of the CDR3 is 17 residues. The CDR3 DNA reads as TGTGCCAGCAGCCCCATCCCTAGCGGGATAGGCACAGATACGCAGTATTTT. Amino acids: CASSPIPSGIGTDTQYF. Full variable domain (missing parts from reference TRBV9 and TRBJ2-3): DSGVTQTPKHLITATGQRVTLRCSPRSGDLSVYWYQQSLDQGLQFLIQYYNGEERAKGNILERFSAQQFPDLHSELNLSSLELGDSALYFCASSPIPSGIGTDTQYFGPGTRLTVL.

This chain joins TRBV28 and TRBJ1-1, with D perhaps matching TRBD1 (6 bases). The CDR3 runs 12 residues. The V end lost 3 bases, the J end lost 5 bases, and 7 bases lay between the germline ends. Germline V gene data show CDR1 as MDHEN and CDR2 as SYDVKM. CDR3 sequence: CASSFRGTEAFF. CDR3 DNA sequence: TGTGCCAGCAGTTTCAGGGGTACTGAAGCTTTCTTT.

The rearrangement uses TRBV4-2 and TRBJ1-4; TRBD1 aligns across 9 bases. Germline values: CDR1 LGHNA, CDR2 YNFKEQ. CDR3 length: 15 amino acids. V gave up 0 bases and J gave up 8 bases; unmatched junction bases: 4. This CDR3 reads CASSQEDRGGEKLFF. Here the CDR3 DNA reads TGTGCCAGCAGCCAAGAAGACAGGGGGGGGGAAAAACTGTTTTTT.

This clone was seen more than once but under ten times. V usage is TRBV9 and J usage is TRBJ2-7; a weak D match, TRBD2 (6 bases). The CDR3 covers 14 residues. The germline V gene encodes CDR1 SGDLS and CDR2 YYNGEE. V was cut by 0 bases and J by 1 base, with 8 bases left in between. Written as DNA, the CDR3 is TGTGCCAGCAGCGTAGCAGCGGGTTCCTACGAGCAGTACTTC. It encodes CASSVAAGSYEQYF.

This clone has just one count. V usage is TRBV16 and J usage is TRBJ1-5, with a weak D call TRBD1 (5 bases). CDR1 KGHSY and CDR2 FQNENV come from the germline V gene. The CDR3 totals 15 residues. With 3 bases removed from V and 6 bases from J, the gap between germline ends came to 15 bases. The CDR3 DNA sequence: TGTGCCAGCAGCCAGCTGCCAGGGCCAGCTCAGCCCCAGCATTTT. As protein: CASSQLPGPAQPQHF.

The chain is built from TRBV28 and TRBJ2-3; D gene uncertain. In germline, CDR1 is MDHEN, CDR2 SYDVKM. The CDR3 is 12 residues long. The V gene lost 5 bases and the J gene lost 7 bases, with 10 bases spanning the gap. For the CDR3, the DNA is TGTGCCAGCAGTGCCCCCGGATATACGCAGTATTTT. Its protein product is CASSAPGYTQYF.

The chain joins TRBV7-9 to TRBJ1-2; possible D gene TRBD1, 6 bases. V was cut by 1 base and J by 8 bases, with 14 bases left in between. Per germline, CDR1 SEHNR and CDR2 FQNEAQ (reference sequence). CDR3 size: 14 residues. As DNA, the CDR3 is TGTGCCAGCAGCTTAGGGACAGATTTAAACGGCTACACCTTC. Translating gives CASSLGTDLNGYTF.

CDR3 DNA: TGCAGCGTTGGGACTAGCGGGAGTCCTTACTCCTACGAGCAGTACTTC. It encodes CSVGTSGSPYSYEQYF. The rearrangement uses TRBV29-1 and TRBJ2-7; TRBD2 agrees at 13 bases. The V and J ends lost 4 bases and 0 bases, in that order; junction bases with no gene match: 6. This CDR3 has 16 residues. CDR1 SQVTM and CDR2 ANQGSEA come from the germline V gene.

The J gene is TRBJ2-1, the V gene TRBV7-6, with 8 positions matching TRBD1. This CDR3 has 18 residues. J gave up 3 bases and V 2 bases, and 12 bases lay outside the gene matches. The V gene's germline CDR1 is SGHVS and CDR2 FNYEAQ. The CDR3 protein is CASSLLGVRTGNYNEQFF. Written as DNA, the CDR3 is TGTGCCAGCAGCTTATTAGGGGTTAGGACAGGGAACTACAATGAGCAGTTCTTC. The full variable domain, rest sourced from reference TRBV7-6 and TRBJ2-1, is GAGVSQSPRYKVTKRGQDVALRCDPISGHVSLYWYRQALGQGPEFLTYFNYEAQQDKSGLPNDRFSAERPEGSISTLTIQRTEQRDSAMYRCASSLLGVRTGNYNEQFFGPGTRLTVL.

The chain uses TRBV11-2 and TRBJ1-5, with 8 bases fitting TRBD1. This CDR3 has 15 amino acids. Germline V lookup: CDR1 SGHAT, CDR2 FQNNGV. V lost 5 bases, J lost 1 base, and 4 bases stayed unmatched. The CDR3 DNA sequence: TGTGCCAGCAGCATTACAGGGGGAAGCAATCAGCCCCAGCATTTT. It codes for CASSITGGSNQPQHF.

The rearrangement links TRBV25-1 to TRBJ2-7, with no clear D. Trimming stripped 6 bases from V and 9 bases from J, with 15 bases between. Germline CDR1 reads MGHDK; CDR2 reads SYGVNS. The CDR3 is made up of 12 amino acids. This chain's CDR3 is CASSEPDSRQYF. The CDR3 nucleotides read TGTGCCAGCAGCGAGCCCGACTCGAGGCAGTACTTC.

The J gene is TRBJ2-7, the V gene TRBV5-1; the match to TRBD2 covers 9 bases. With 0 bases clipped from V and 3 bases from J, the junction kept 4 bases outside the gene matches. The CDR3 loop spans 15 amino acids. Germline values: CDR1 SGHRS, CDR2 YFSETQ. In DNA, the CDR3 is TGCGCCAGCAGCTTGGTCGCTAGCGGGGACTACGAGCAGTACTTC. Encoded protein: CASSLVASGDYEQYF.

This clone has just one count. The chain is built from TRBV5-4 and TRBJ2-1; D remains ambiguous. Germline CDR1 SGHNT, CDR2 YYREEE (reference sequence). V was trimmed by 0 bases and J by 1 base, leaving 8 bases between them. The length of the CDR3 is 15 residues. The CDR3 DNA is TGTGCCAGCAGCTTGGATCTAGTATCCTACAATGAGCAGTTCTTC. Residues: CASSLDLVSYNEQFF.

This chain connects TRBV2 to TRBJ2-5; 9 bases agree with TRBD1. Germline V lookup: CDR1 SNHLY, CDR2 FYNNEI. V lost 5 bases, J lost 6 bases, and 4 bases stayed unmatched. This CDR3 spans 13 amino acids. CDR3 loop: CASSLQGAQTQYF. The CDR3 region has the DNA TGTGCCAGCAGTCTACAGGGGGCACAGACCCAGTACTTC.

For this clone: The same CDR3 is also encoded by other DNA sequences in this sample. The rearrangement joins TRBV19 to TRBJ2-3, with D tentatively TRBD2 (6 bases). The CDR3 is made up of 15 amino acids. V dropped 2 bases and J dropped 2 bases, with 11 bases sitting between them. Germline V gene lookup returns CDR1 LNHDA and CDR2 SQIVND (reference sequence). The CDR3: CASSISGVVTDTQYF. The CDR3 nucleotides read TGTGCCAGTAGTATATCGGGGGTAGTCACAGATACGCAGTATTTT.

The chain employs TRBV6-1 and TRBJ2-7; D is unresolved. Germline V gene sequence: CDR1 MNHNS, CDR2 SASEGT. The CDR3 runs to 14 residues. The V gene lost 3 bases and the J gene lost 3 bases, with 12 bases spanning the gap. CDR3: CASSELNRDYEQYF. The CDR3, as DNA: TGTGCCAGCAGTGAGTTAAACAGAGACTACGAGCAGTACTTC.

The sample holds one count of this clone. The chain employs TRBV10-3 and TRBJ2-1, with D maybe TRBD2 (6 bases). CDR3 size: 14 residues. V shed 2 bases and J shed 8 bases, with 13 bases lying between them. The germline V gene has CDR1 ENHRY and CDR2 SYGVKD. In nucleotides, the CDR3 is TGTGCCATCAGTGAGGGGACTGCGGGCTATGAGCAGTTCTTC. Translating it yields CAISEGTAGYEQFF.

The chain links TRBV29-1 to TRBJ2-3, with D tentatively TRBD1 (5 bases). V gave up 5 bases and J gave up 0 bases, with 9 bases separating them. Germline loops: CDR1 SQVTM, CDR2 ANQGSEA. The CDR3 totals 13 residues. Here the CDR3 reads CSVLTASTDTQYF. CDR3 DNA: TGCAGCGTTTTGACAGCTAGCACAGATACGCAGTATTTT.

This clone was observed once. This rearrangement joins TRBV7-8 to TRBJ1-5, with unresolved D. Trimming pared 1 base from V and 3 bases from J, leaving 7 bases between. Germline CDR1 is SGHVS and CDR2 is FQNEAQ. The CDR3 extends over 14 amino acids. Here the CDR3 DNA reads TGTGCCAGCAGCTTAGGGAACATCAATCAGCCCCAGCATTTT. This sequence encodes CASSLGNINQPQHF.